Following are 21 T cell receptor beta chains from one sample sequenced in a study of human CD8 memory T cell subsets. Scientists made TCR beta libraries using UMI-labeled 5' RACE. TCRdb reprocessed the 5' RACE reads, keeping one entry per CDR3 protein, no DNA. In total, the table holds thousands of distinct CDR3 sequences. TPEX cells were exhausted-like CCR7+ PD-1+ TIGIT+ early memory CD8+ T cells. Sequenced material: CD8+ T cells from PBMCs. The receptors derive from a human donor in good health.

CDR3 protein: CASSLRTENTEAFF. The V call is TRBV27, the J call TRBJ1-1; TCRdb selects TRBD1, and the lack of DNA leaves this call unchecked. The CDR3 loop spans 14 amino acids. The germline V gene has CDR1 MNHEY and CDR2 SMNVEV (reference sequence).

Its frequency marks this clonotype as medium-sized. The V and J genes are TRBV5-6 and TRBJ2-7. This CDR3 comprises 15 residues. Germline values: CDR1 SGHDT, CDR2 YYEEEE. The CDR3 sequence is CASTSTEYRPYEQYF.

The chain couples TRBV5-4 to TRBJ1-1. Per germline, CDR1 SGHNT and CDR2 YYREEE (reference sequence). The CDR3 extends over 14 amino acids. This CDR3 reads CASSLETANTEAFF.

This clonotype shows up as medium-sized by frequency. The chain links TRBV5-6 to TRBJ1-1. Germline V gene sequence: CDR1 SGHDT, CDR2 YYEEEE. The CDR3 has 16 residues. The chain's CDR3 is CASSLALRGRATEAFF.

CDR3 protein: CASSLGLSGGLDTQYF. The chain recombines TRBV7-3 with TRBJ2-3; TCRdb outputs TRBD2, but without DNA this stays unchecked. The germline V gene encodes CDR1 SGHTA and CDR2 FQGTGA. This CDR3 spans 16 amino acids.

The rearrangement joins TRBV7-2 to TRBJ1-2; the TCRdb D gene call, TRBD1, has no DNA to confirm it. The CDR3 has 16 amino acids. CDR1 and CDR2 from the germline V gene are SGHTA and FQGNSA. CDR3 amino acids: CASSSRARISNYGYTF. Full variable domain (remainder filled in from reference TRBV7-2 and TRBJ1-2): GAGVSQSPSNKVTEKGKDVELRCDPISGHTALYWYRQSLGQGLEFLIYFQGNSAPDKSGLPSDRFSAERTGGSVSTLTIQRTQQEDSAVYLCASSSRARISNYGYTFGSGTRLTVV.

This chain joins TRBV20-1 and TRBJ2-1; TCRdb lists TRBD1, though no DNA is available to test this call. Per germline, CDR1 DFQATT and CDR2 SNEGSKA (reference sequence). The CDR3 sequence is 15 residues long. The CDR3 spells CSATGIPGSYNEQFF.

Considering frequency, this clonotype is medium-sized. The rearrangement links TRBV19 to TRBJ1-5; TCRdb gives TRBD1 as the D gene, but with no DNA this cannot be confirmed. Germline V CDR1 and CDR2: LNHDA, SQIVND (reference sequence). This CDR3 region has 14 residues. Here the CDR3 reads CASSMWDKNQPQHF.

The chain combines TRBV4-2 with TRBJ2-5; TCRdb's D call, TRBD2, is unchecked because there is no DNA. This CDR3 contains 20 residues. CDR1 and CDR2 from the germline V gene are LGHNA and YNFKEQ. CDR3 in amino acids: CASSQDFPPTGRSQRETQYF.

The chain carries TRBV20-1 and TRBJ1-1; TCRdb returns TRBD1, unconfirmable since there is no DNA. CDR3 size: 12 residues. Germline lookup yields CDR1 DFQATT and CDR2 SNEGSKA (reference sequence). Here the CDR3 reads CSASAGAIEAFF.

The chain carries TRBV14 and TRBJ1-6. CDR3 length: 16 amino acids. CDR1 is SGHDN, CDR2 FVKESK, per germline. The CDR3 loop is CASSHGFVFQDSPLHF.

V gene TRBV5-6 combines with J gene TRBJ2-1; the D call from TCRdb, TRBD1, cannot be confirmed without DNA. The CDR3 consists of 14 residues. Per the germline V gene, CDR1 is SGHDT and CDR2 is YYEEEE. This CDR3 reads CASSPPTGSNEQFF.

J is TRBJ2-2 and V is TRBV7-8. This CDR3 has 13 residues. Per germline, CDR1 SGHVS and CDR2 FQNEAQ. The CDR3 here is CASSLGGTGELFF. Full variable domain (missing parts from reference TRBV7-8 and TRBJ2-2): GAGVSQSPRYKVAKRGQDVALRCDPISGHVSLFWYQQALGQGPEFLTYFQNEAQLDKSGLPSDRFFAERPEGSVSTLKIQRTQQEDSAVYLCASSLGGTGELFFGEGSRLTVL.

The CDR3 sequence: CASSPGQGLYEQYF. V usage is TRBV6-5 and J usage is TRBJ2-7; as DNA is missing, the TRBD1 call by TCRdb cannot be tested. The CDR3 extends over 14 amino acids. The V gene's germline CDR1 is MNHEY and CDR2 SVGAGI.

This sequence joins TRBV7-9 and TRBJ1-2; the D call of TRBD1 rests on TCRdb alone, since no DNA is present to check it. This CDR3 spans 16 amino acids. Germline assignment: CDR1 SEHNR and CDR2 FQNEAQ (reference sequence). The chain's CDR3 is CASSLAPGTGDYGYTF.

The chain employs TRBV2 and TRBJ2-5. Germline V gives CDR1 SNHLY, CDR2 FYNNEI. The CDR3 is 13 residues long. CDR3 sequence reads: CASSASGQETQYF.

The chain is built from TRBV6-1 and TRBJ1-5. This CDR3 is built from 16 residues. Germline loops: CDR1 MNHNS, CDR2 SASEGT. CDR3 sequence: CASSEFDTDSNQPQHF.

The rearrangement uses TRBV9 and TRBJ1-5. Germline assignment: CDR1 SGDLS and CDR2 YYNGEE. The CDR3 is 14 amino acids. CDR3 residues: CASSVGDSNQPQHF.

This chain connects TRBV30 to TRBJ2-2; TCRdb designates TRBD1, a call that cannot be tested without DNA. This CDR3 has 11 amino acids. Germline V CDR1 and CDR2: GTSNPN, SVGIG (reference sequence). The CDR3 sequence is CAVGRTGELFF.

The chain employs TRBV6-5 and TRBJ1-5; without DNA, the TCRdb call of TRBD1 cannot be checked. The CDR3 runs to 14 residues. Germline lookup yields CDR1 MNHEY and CDR2 SVGAGI. The CDR3 loop is CASSLRQDNQPQHF.

This chain links TRBV27 with TRBJ2-1; TCRdb returns TRBD1, unconfirmable since there is no DNA. Germline V gene sequence: CDR1 MNHEY, CDR2 SMNVEV (reference sequence). The CDR3 sequence is 15 residues long. Here the CDR3 reads CASSAADRVFGEQFF.